The rows below give T cell receptor beta chains drawn from one sample of a study of OX40 agonist ivuxolimab in advanced cancers. Data came from immunoSEQ multiplex PCR; TCRdb stores just in-frame clones and leaves some out. The sample yields tens of thousands of clones, 82% seen once. The sample consisted of CD4+ or CD8+ T cells sorted from blood, taken in a trial of the OX40 agonist ivuxolimab. These receptors were obtained from an adult with an advanced solid tumor such as melanoma, head and neck, liver or kidney cancer. CDR3s include the opening cysteine and the closing phenylalanine or tryptophan. The D gene is left open where the match is weak. Size is stated for part of the rows, as once, few or many counts, or as a class when the clone is expanded.

>NA|TRBV6-5|NA|TRBJ2-7
TGTGCCAGCACGGGGGCGCAGGAGCAGTACTTC
CASTGAQEQYF
>NA|TRBV30|NA|TRBJ1-3
TGTGCCCGGCTCGGTGGGGCAGCGGGACCTGGAAACACCATATATTTT
CARLGGAAGPGNTIYF
>NA|TRBV6-5|NA|TRBJ1-5
TGTGCCAGCAGTTACGCAGGGTTAGGTCAGCCCCAGCATTTT
CASSYAGLGQPQHF
>NA|TRBV6-5|NA|TRBJ1-2
TGTGCCAGCGGAGGGAACTATGGCTACACCTTC
CASGGNYGYTF
>TRBD1|TRBV19|few|TRBJ1-5
TGTGCCAGTTCGCCGGCGAGGGGGCGTCAGCCCCAGCATTTT
CASSPARGRQPQHF
>TRBD1|TRBV6-5|NA|TRBJ2-7
TGTGCCAGCAGTTACTCAGGGACAGGAACCTACGAGCAGTACTTC
CASSYSGTGTYEQYF
>TRBD1|TRBV27|NA|TRBJ2-7
TGTGCCAGCAGTGCCGGACAGGGGGTTTCCTACGAGCAGTACTTC
CASSAGQGVSYEQYF
>NA|TRBV5-4|NA|TRBJ2-7
TGTGCCAGCAGCTTGGACCAGGGACTTGGGTACGAGCAGTACTTC
CASSLDQGLGYEQYF
>TRBD1|TRBV7-2|few|TRBJ1-3
TGTGCCAGCAGCGGACAGGCGCTCTCTGGAAACACCATATATTTT
CASSGQALSGNTIYF
>NA|TRBV9|NA|TRBJ2-3
TGTGCCAGCAGCGTCCCCTTGGGGCCTGACACAGATACGCAGTATTTT
CASSVPLGPDTDTQYF
>NA|TRBV4-1|NA|TRBJ2-1
TGCGCCAGCAGCCCCCGAGTATACAATGAGCAGTTCTTC
CASSPRVYNEQFF
>TRBD1|TRBV15|NA|TRBJ2-1
TGTGCCACCAGCAGGCACGACAGGGGGTCCTACAATGAGCAGTTCTTC
CATSRHDRGSYNEQFF
>NA|TRBV28|NA|TRBJ1-1
TGTGCCAGCAGGAGGGGCTCCCCGAACACTGAAGCTTTCTTT
CASRRGSPNTEAFF
>NA|TRBV2|once|TRBJ2-7
TGTGCCAGCAGTGGACTAGTAAGAGGCTACGAGCAGTACTTC
CASSGLVRGYEQYF
>NA|TRBV7-9|few|TRBJ1-1
TGTGCCAGCAGCTTAGGGTCGGTAGGTGGACGATTGAACACTGAAGCTTTCTTT
CASSLGSVGGRLNTEAFF
>NA|TRBV6-6|NA|TRBJ1-1
TGTGCCAGCAGTTCGACAGGGAACACTGAAGCTTTCTTT
CASSSTGNTEAFF
>NA|TRBV9|few|TRBJ2-3
TGTGCCAGCAGCGGGACAGCGCAGAGCCACACAGATACGCAGTATTTT
CASSGTAQSHTDTQYF
>NA|TRBV6-4|NA|TRBJ2-2
TGTGCCAGCAGTGAAGGGAGGACCGGGGAGCTGTTTTTT
CASSEGRTGELFF
>NA|TRBV19|NA|TRBJ1-2
TGTGCCAGTAGCCTTTTAGGTGGCTACACCTTC
CASSLLGGYTF
>NA|TRBV29-1|NA|TRBJ2-3
TGCAGCGTGGGGGACCATAGCACAGATACGCAGTATTTT
CSVGDHSTDTQYF
>NA|TRBV2|NA|TRBJ1-6
TGTGCCAGCGAGGGGGGCGCGGGATCACCCCTCCACTTT
CASEGGAGSPLHF
>NA|TRBV27|NA|TRBJ2-3
TGTGCCAGCAGTTTGTATAGCTACAGGGACGGAGATACGCAGTATTTT
CASSLYSYRDGDTQYF
>NA|TRBV7-2|medium-sized|TRBJ1-5
TGTGCCAGCAGCTTTTCGGGGAGTCAGCCCCAGCATTTT
CASSFSGSQPQHF
>TRBD2|TRBV6-6|NA|TRBJ2-1
TGTGCCAGCTTTTTAGCGGGAGGGGATGAGCAGTTCTTC
CASFLAGGDEQFF
>TRBD2|TRBV5-1|NA|TRBJ2-1
TGCGCCAGCAGCTTGCCGCAGCGGGAGTCCCTCGGTGAGCAGTTCTTC
CASSLPQRESLGEQFF
>NA|TRBV30|NA|TRBJ2-7
TGTGCCCCGTCACAGGGTCCGTCCTACGAGCAGTACTTC
CAPSQGPSYEQYF
>TRBD2|TRBV19|few|TRBJ2-5
TGTGCCAGTAGTACTTCTTGGACTAGTCAAGAGACCCAGTACTTC
CASSTSWTSQETQYF
>TRBD1|TRBV4-3|medium-sized|TRBJ1-2
TGCGCCAGCAGCCAAGATCCACAGGGGGACGGTGGCTACACCTTC
CASSQDPQGDGGYTF
>TRBD1|TRBV5-1|NA|TRBJ2-1
TGCGCCAGCACCCTGACAGGGAACTCCTACAATGAGCAGTTCTTC
CASTLTGNSYNEQFF
>NA|TRBV21-1|few|TRBJ1-6
TGTGCCAGCACCCCAATTTCACCCCTCCACTTT
CASTPISPLHF
>NA|TRBV15|NA|TRBJ1-5
TGTGCCACCAGCCCGCGGTCGAATCAGCCCCAGCATTTT
CATSPRSNQPQHF
>NA|TRBV30|NA|TRBJ1-2
TGTGCCTTCGAAAAAACCAGGGTTTCTTATGGCTACACCTTC
CAFEKTRVSYGYTF
>NA|TRBV2|NA|TRBJ1-2
TGTGCCAGCAGCCCAATTCCAAGCGGGGCGCAAGGCTACACCTTC
CASSPIPSGAQGYTF
>NA|TRBV27|NA|TRBJ1-2
TGTGCCACCATTGCCCCTCATGGTGGCTACACCTTC
CATIAPHGGYTF
>NA|TRBV7-2|NA|TRBJ2-5
TGTGCCAGCAGCTTAACTGAGACCCAGTACTTC
CASSLTETQYF
>TRBD2|TRBV6-5|NA|TRBJ2-2
TGTGCCAGCACCTTCGGACTAGCGGCCGGGGAGCTGTTTTTT
CASTFGLAAGELFF
>TRBD1|TRBV19|NA|TRBJ1-3
TGTGCCAGTAGCCTTTCAGGGGGTCGAAACACCATATATTTT
CASSLSGGRNTIYF
>NA|TRBV5-1|NA|TRBJ1-2
TGCGCCAGCAGCTTGGGGCAGGGTTTCACCGTTGACTATGGCTACACCTTC
CASSLGQGFTVDYGYTF
>NA|TRBV10-2|NA|TRBJ2-7
TGCGCCAGCTCCCCAGGGGTCAGTTATTGGGAGCAGTACTTC
CASSPGVSYWEQYF
>NA|TRBV6-8|few|TRBJ1-2
TGTGCCAGCAGTTTCGACACCCCACAGGGCTACACCTTC
CASSFDTPQGYTF
>NA|TRBV11-2|NA|TRBJ1-6
TGTGCCAGCAGCCCCGGGACTCCGAGCTCCTATAATTCACCCCTCCACTTT
CASSPGTPSSYNSPLHF
>NA|TRBV5-1|NA|TRBJ1-3
TGCGCCAGCAGCGCCTCGGGACGCGGCGCGGATTCTGGAAACACCATATATTTT
CASSASGRGADSGNTIYF
>NA|TRBV27|NA|TRBJ1-4
TGTGCCAGCAGTTTTGGGGGGGCAGGTTGGGAAAAACTGTTTTTT
CASSFGGAGWEKLFF
>NA|TRBV11-2|NA|TRBJ1-1
TGTGCCAGCAGCCCCCAGGTGAACACTGAAGCTTTCTTT
CASSPQVNTEAFF
>TRBD2|TRBV4-3|NA|TRBJ2-5
TGCGCCAGCAGCCCGGGACCAGCGGGAGGGTGGGGGGAGACCCAGTACTTC
CASSPGPAGGWGETQYF
>NA|TRBV5-6|medium-sized|TRBJ1-4
TGTGCCAGCAGCTTTCTGCAGGCTCTTAATGAAAAACTGTTTTTT
CASSFLQALNEKLFF
>TRBD2|TRBV7-8|NA|TRBJ2-3
TGTGCCAGCAGGGTCCTGGGCAGCGGGACTTTGGCGGATACGCAGTATTTT
CASRVLGSGTLADTQYF
>NA|TRBV7-9|NA|TRBJ1-2
TGTGCCAGCAGCTTAATCGTCGGTGGCTACACCTTC
CASSLIVGGYTF
>NA|TRBV9|NA|TRBJ2-4
TGTGCCAGCAGCGTAGACCTGCGTGACATTCAGTACTTC
CASSVDLRDIQYF
>NA|TRBV30|NA|TRBJ2-1
TGTGCCCTAAGGGGCTTCGGATACAATGAGCAGTTCTTC
CALRGFGYNEQFF
>TRBD1|TRBV6-6|NA|TRBJ2-1
TGTGCCAGCAGCCCCGACAGGGCTCGGAACTCAGAGCAGTTCTTC
CASSPDRARNSEQFF
>TRBD2|TRBV7-2|NA|TRBJ2-1
TGTGCCAGCAGCCGGAGACTAGCGGAGTACAATGAGCAGTTCTTC
CASSRRLAEYNEQFF